The 3 T cell receptor beta chains below were found in one sample sequenced in a study of T-cell memory formation after mild COVID-19. Each CDR3 protein is one row after TCRdb ran MiXCR on the 5' RACE reads. Of 13,000 or so distinct CDR3 sequences detected, more than 10% appear once; the ten largest clones hold about 45%. Sample: PBMCs or a T cell subset sorted from them (not recorded which). The receptors were sampled from an adult woman who had mild COVID-19 (a few samples of this study predate the infection). Cell type and time point are not known.

Many counts were recorded for this clonotype. The rearrangement links TRBV27 to TRBJ2-2; D is perhaps TRBD2 (6 bases). V lost 3 bases and J lost 6, with 8 bases in between. Germline V gives CDR1 MNHEY, CDR2 SMNVEV (reference sequence). The CDR3 covers 13 residues. CDR3 nucleotides: TGTGCCAGCAGTTTGGAGGGGTCCGGGGAGCTGTTTTTT. Encoded protein: CASSLEGSGELFF.

This clonotype was recorded at least ten times. This sequence joins TRBV5-1 and TRBJ2-1; D gene unclear. Per the germline V gene, CDR1 is SGHRS and CDR2 is YFSETQ. The V gene lost 0 bases and the J gene lost 8 bases, with 12 bases spanning the gap. The CDR3 loop spans 14 amino acids. The CDR3 bases are TGCGCCAGCAGCTTGGCAATGGTGATCGATGAGCAGTTCTTC. It is translated as CASSLAMVIDEQFF.

This clonotype was seen repeatedly, ten times or more. This sequence joins TRBV5-1 and TRBJ2-5; 7 bases agree with TRBD1. The CDR3 is made up of 15 amino acids. The V segment lost 3 bases and the J segment 4 bases; nucleotides outside the gene matches: 9. CDR1 SGHRS and CDR2 YFSETQ come from the germline V gene. The CDR3 coding sequence is TGCGCCAGCAGCTCAACGACAGGGTGGGCAGAGACCCAGTACTTC. It translates to CASSSTTGWAETQYF.